This T cell receptor beta chain was recovered during a study of PD-L1 blockade in urothelial cancer (dated by TCRdb to between 2016 and 2019). Looking at the study overall: All patients started therapy in the mid-2010s and received atezolizumab 1,200 mg intravenously every 3 weeks. About 90% of the roughly 29 patients were males with bladder-origin urothelial cancer, and about 65% of the roughly 30 reported a prior smoking history. Patients had an ECOG performance status of 0 or 1 and had received between 0 and 3 prior chemotherapy regimens. Blood samples were analyzed 3 weeks after the start of treatment (second dose) and 6 weeks after the start of treatment. Blood samples yielded a median of roughly 140,000 T cells and tens of thousands of unique TCRs, with median clonality around 0.084. An exploratory multi-omic analysis was conducted of the somatic, immune and clinical correlates of response to PD-L1 blockade with atezolizumab in urothelial cancer. TCR sequencing covered pretreatment tumor samples and matched, serially collected peripheral blood taken before and after atezolizumab treatment. Durable clinical benefit was defined as a progression-free survival longer than 6 months, and TCR features were additionally tested against progression-free survival and overall survival. Whole exome sequencing and RNA sequencing of pretreatment tumors were performed alongside TCR sequencing in the same patients. About 10 patients achieved durable clinical benefit and some 21 did not. Under 30 patients had pretreatment blood TCR-seq, some 25 had at least one posttreatment blood collection, and some 25 had tumor TCR-seq. Here is what the overall study found, with its caveats: Improved progression-free and overall survival was associated with having pretreatment peripheral blood TCR clonality below the median. Because the sample size was small (n ≈ 29) and many exploratory analyses were performed, the results are intended to be hypothesis-generating. Among patients with durable benefit, tumor-associated TCR clones showed greater expansion in peripheral blood 3 weeks after treatment started (n of about 20, p = 0.022).

For this clone: Its antigen is still unknown. No per-base quality is available; no much larger clone lies one base away.

V is pared back by 6 bases and J by 4 bases, with 10 bases lying between the germline termini. Including the terminal cysteine and phenylalanine, the CDR3 comprises 13 residues. The DNA shown is the 39-base CDR3, in frame from base 1. CDR1 and CDR2, per the germline V gene (reference sequence), are LNHDA and SQIVND. Each PCR received spiked-in synthetic TCR analog templates so that absolute template abundance could be estimated from read counts. The immunoSEQ assay used bias-controlled V and J gene primers to amplify TCRbeta CDR3 regions from genomic DNA. Sequencing of rearranged TCRbeta segments was done at approximately 20X coverage. The source study handled its data this way. Clustering was used to correct sequencing errors, and CDR3s were annotated against IMGT to assign V, D and J genes. Downstream analyses used only productive TCRbeta rearrangements, leaving out any out-of-frame or stop-codon sequences. To compute clonality, Shannon entropy was normalized by the log of the number of unique productive sequences and then subtracted from one. Fisher's exact test with Benjamini-Hochberg correction, at a threshold of adjusted p below 0.01, was used to find clones that differed between time points or between blood and tumor. TCRdb took over this immuneACCESS table, retaining in-frame rearrangements with V and J assigned. Such tables are incomplete; in checked studies, under half of the missing clones stem from an unresolved V gene, and the remainder is unexplained. For V, J and clone size, that table is used; D and trimming come from the DNA. The sample records 90,000 to 130,000 clones, under 95% of which are singletons. The ten largest clones represent more than 3% of the sample.

In light of the paper, this sample's time point label describes: peripheral blood 6 weeks after treatment start. A total of roughly 30 patients with locally advanced or metastatic urothelial carcinoma, treated at Memorial Sloan Kettering on a trial protocol, made up the cohort. Peripheral blood mononuclear cells were collected pretreatment and during treatment, with between 1 and 8 total time points obtained per patient. The Qiagen DNeasy Blood extraction kit was used to purify genomic DNA from total PBMCs and tumor samples. PBMCs were collected pretreatment and during treatment and were isolated and stored as previously described.

The receptor was isolated from a man aged 60-69 years with urothelial cancer. The sequences come from PBMCs, collected around atezolizumab (anti-PD-L1) treatment. The chain links TRBV19 with TRBJ2-1, with a tentative D gene TRBD2 over 6 matching bases. The DNA sequence is given as TGTGCCAGTAGCCGGGACTTTTACAATGAGCAGTTCTTC. This codes for CASSRDFYNEQFF.